The 24 T cell receptor beta chains given below trace back to one sample, sequenced in a study of OX40 agonist ivuxolimab in advanced cancers. Produced via immunoSEQ multiplex PCR; TCRdb's table is partial and in-frame only. The sample records 85,000 to 120,000 clones, just over 90% being singletons. Sequenced material: CD4+ or CD8+ T cells sorted from blood, taken in a trial of the OX40 agonist ivuxolimab. These receptors all come from an adult with an advanced solid tumor such as melanoma, head and neck, liver or kidney cancer.

This clone has only one observation. The gene calls are TRBV6-1 and TRBJ1-1; 7 positions agree with TRBD1. This CDR3 has 15 residues. Germline V gene lookup returns CDR1 MNHNS and CDR2 SASEGT. The ends lost 4 bases at V and 4 bases at J; junction bases unmatched: 9. The CDR3 coding sequence is TGTGCCAGCAGTGTATTGGAGGGGGCGGGCACTGAAGCTTTCTTT. Translation: CASSVLEGAGTEAFF.

The chain employs TRBV19 and TRBJ2-7, with 10 bases aligning to TRBD2. With V trimmed by 4 bases and J by 1 base, 13 bases remained unmatched. The CDR3 consists of 18 residues. Germline V CDR1 and CDR2: LNHDA, SQIVND (reference sequence). The CDR3 DNA follows: TGTGCCAGTAGTAGGGCGACTAGCGGGTACTTTGGATCCTACGAGCAGTACTTC. Protein sequence: CASSRATSGYFGSYEQYF.

The chain carries TRBV7-3 and TRBJ2-2; no definite D call. Trimming left V 4 bases short and J 2 bases short, with 5 bases between. CDR1 and CDR2 (germline): SGHTA, FQGTGA. The CDR3 has 13 residues. This CDR3 reads CASSSINTGELFF. DNA for the CDR3: TGTGCCAGCAGCTCAATAAACACCGGGGAGCTGTTTTTT.

The table lists this clone with a few counts. The chain recombines TRBV27 with TRBJ2-3; D is ambiguous. The CDR3 runs 16 residues. Between the trimmed V and J ends, which lost 0 bases and 2 bases, there was a span of 12 bases. The V gene's germline CDR1 is MNHEY and CDR2 SMNVEV (reference sequence). The CDR3 reads CASSLSRTKYTDTQYF. CDR3 DNA sequence: TGTGCCAGCAGTTTATCGAGAACTAAATACACAGATACGCAGTATTTT.

The V gene is TRBV10-2, the J gene TRBJ1-2; the D gene is possibly TRBD1 (5 bases). The V gene's germline CDR1 is WSHSY and CDR2 SAAADI. The CDR3 length is 12 residues. V was pared by 6 bases and J by 6 bases, with 11 bases between. DNA for the CDR3: TGCGCCAGCAGGATACAAGGGGATGGCTACACCTTC. Translated: CASRIQGDGYTF.

V gene TRBV29-1 combines with J gene TRBJ1-2; possibly TRBD1 for D (6 bases). Germline assignment: CDR1 SQVTM and CDR2 ANQGSEA. This CDR3 is built from 11 residues. V shed 6 bases and J shed 8 bases, with 13 bases lying between them. The CDR3 reads CSVGGMSGYTF. CDR3 bases: TGCAGCGTAGGGGGAATGTCGGGCTACACCTTC.

This rearrangement joins TRBV11-2 to TRBJ2-1; TRBD1 is a possible D gene (5 bases). The V end was cut by 7 bases, the J end by 5 bases, with 18 bases between. The CDR3 has 15 amino acids. The germline V gene has CDR1 SGHAT and CDR2 FQNNGV. CDR3 loop: CASTHSPTADNEQFF. As DNA, the CDR3 is TGTGCCAGCACCCACTCCCCGACAGCAGACAATGAGCAGTTCTTC.

This clone has just one count. This chain connects TRBV5-6 to TRBJ2-7, with 7 positions matching TRBD1. The CDR3 length is 14 residues. Looked up from germline, CDR1 is SGHDT and CDR2 is YYEEEE. With 4 bases clipped from V and 3 bases from J, the junction kept 7 bases outside the gene matches. CDR3 coding DNA: TGTGCCAGCAGCAGACAGGGTGAGAGCTACGAGCAGTACTTC. This translates into CASSRQGESYEQYF.

The chain is built from TRBV7-9 and TRBJ2-2; 8 nucleotides align to TRBD2. V gave up 0 bases and J gave up 6 bases; unmatched junction bases: 9. The CDR3 runs to 17 residues. Germline V gene lookup returns CDR1 SEHNR and CDR2 FQNEAQ (reference sequence). In DNA form, the CDR3 reads TGTGCCAGCAGCTTAGCGCGGGGGGACCGGTCCCCCGGGGAGCTGTTTTTT. Amino acids: CASSLARGDRSPGELFF.

The CDR3 DNA reads TGCGCCAGCAGTAACAGGGGAACTGAAGCTTTCTTT. It encodes CASSNRGTEAFF. This chain joins TRBV10-1 and TRBJ1-1; TRBD1 agrees at 7 bases. V lost 5 bases and J lost 5; bases outside the gene matches: 2. CDR3 length: 12 amino acids. Germline values: CDR1 WNHNN, CDR2 SYGVQD (reference sequence).

This sequence joins TRBV6-1 and TRBJ2-5; D possibly corresponds to TRBD2 (7 bases). From germline, CDR1 is MNHNS and CDR2 SASEGT. CDR3 length equals 13 residues. The V gene lost 7 bases and the J gene lost 5 bases, with 14 bases spanning the gap. The CDR3 DNA is TGTGCCAGCAAAGTACGGGGGGCTGAGACCCAGTACTTC. This encodes CASKVRGAETQYF.

The chain joins TRBV12-2 to TRBJ1-3. TRBV12-2 is designated a pseudogene. The length of the CDR3 is 15 residues. CDR3 sequence reads: CASRLEWVRGNTIYF. CDR3 bases: TGTGCAAGTCGCTTAGAATGGGTCCGAGGGAACACCATATATTTT.

The V call is TRBV5-5, the J call TRBJ1-2; perhaps TRBD1 as D (5 bases). V shed 0 bases and J shed 2 bases, with 11 bases lying between them. The CDR3 has 15 amino acids. CDR1 and CDR2 (germline): SGHKS, YYEKEE (reference sequence). CDR3 residues: CASSLGGAGNYGYTF. CDR3 nucleotides: TGTGCCAGCAGCTTGGGAGGGGCAGGGAACTATGGCTACACCTTC.

CDR3 sequence reads: CASSPSQGNTGELFF. The CDR3, as DNA: TGTGCCAGCTCACCAAGCCAGGGGAACACCGGGGAGCTGTTTTTT. The chain uses TRBV18 and TRBJ2-2, with a possible D match to TRBD1 (5 bases). Per germline, CDR1 KGHSH and CDR2 LQKENI. With 2 bases removed from V and 1 base from J, the gap between germline ends came to 8 bases. The CDR3 is made up of 15 amino acids.

The chain combines TRBV7-2 with TRBJ1-5; 8 bases align to TRBD1. CDR3 length: 17 amino acids. Germline CDR1 SGHTA, CDR2 FQGNSA. V gave up 1 base and J gave up 1 base; unmatched junction bases: 6. CDR3 coding DNA: TGTGCCAGCAGCTTAGTTCACACAGGGGGGAGCAATCAGCCCCAGCATTTT. Translation: CASSLVHTGGSNQPQHF.

This chain connects TRBV30 to TRBJ1-3; unclear D gene. V lost 0 bases, J lost 2 bases, and 8 bases lay in between. The CDR3 has 14 residues. CDR1 is GTSNPN, CDR2 SVGIG, per germline (reference sequence). CDR3 coding DNA: TGTGCCTGGAGTGTACAAGGCACTGGAAACACCATATATTTT. This encodes CAWSVQGTGNTIYF.

As concerns this clone: At one end the junction does not follow the germline gene, possibly because of a read error. This sample includes further DNA sequences coding for the same CDR3. The gene calls are TRBV27 and TRBJ1-6; tentatively, D is TRBD1 (6 bases). This CDR3 is 14 amino acids long. Germline values: CDR1 MNHEY, CDR2 SMNVEV (reference sequence). CDR3 region: CASSLGQIHSPLHF. The CDR3 region has the DNA TGTGCCAGCAGTTTAGGACAGATCCATTCACCTCTCCACTTT.

J is TRBJ2-5 and V is TRBV10-3; 10 positions match TRBD2. The germline gives CDR1 ENHRY, CDR2 SYGVKD. This CDR3 region has 16 residues. The V gene end was trimmed by 3 bases and the J gene end by 0 bases; junction bases not matched to a gene: 4. CDR3 residues: CAISDSSGGYQETQYF. In DNA form, the CDR3 reads TGTGCCATCAGTGATAGTAGCGGGGGGTACCAAGAGACCCAGTACTTC.

The rearrangement uses TRBV2 and TRBJ2-3; 13 positions agree with TRBD2. This CDR3 is 16 amino acids long. Germline V lookup: CDR1 SNHLY, CDR2 FYNNEI. With 6 bases clipped from V and 6 bases from J, the junction kept 9 bases outside the gene matches. This chain's CDR3 is CASRDYRLAGGDTQYF. Here the CDR3 DNA reads TGTGCCAGCAGAGACTACCGACTAGCGGGGGGCGATACGCAGTATTTT.

The genes are TRBV5-1 and TRBJ2-2; a possible D gene is TRBD1 (6 bases). Per the germline V gene, CDR1 is SGHRS and CDR2 is YFSETQ. This CDR3 has 14 amino acids. Between the trimmed V and J ends, which lost 7 bases and 4 bases, there was a span of 14 bases. CDR3 loop: CASRPGQSTGELFF. The CDR3 bases are TGCGCCAGCCGGCCAGGACAGTCCACCGGGGAGCTGTTTTTT. Variable domain in full (rest from reference TRBV5-1 and TRBJ2-2): KAGVTQTPRYLIKTRGQQVTLSCSPISGHRSVSWYQQTPGQGLQFLFEYFSETQRNKGNFPGRFSGRQFSNSRSEMNVSTLELGDSALYLCASRPGQSTGELFFGEGSRLTVL.

The gene calls are TRBV6-6 and TRBJ1-2, with D possibly matching TRBD1 (5 bases). V was pared by 0 bases and J by 3 bases, with 14 bases between. Germline V gene sequence: CDR1 MNHNY, CDR2 SVGAGI (reference sequence). The CDR3 runs to 16 residues. The DNA for the CDR3 is TGTGCCAGCAGTTACTCGGGTAGGGGTAGGGACTATGGCTACACCTTC. Encoded protein: CASSYSGRGRDYGYTF.

This chain links TRBV9 with TRBJ2-5, with D perhaps assigned TRBD1 or TRBD2 (5 bases each). The CDR3 sequence is 15 residues long. Germline V lookup: CDR1 SGDLS, CDR2 YYNGEE. V shed 4 bases and J shed 5 bases, with 18 bases lying between them. The CDR3 loop is CASSSIQARRETQYF. The CDR3 DNA follows: TGTGCCAGCAGCTCCATACAGGCCAGGAGGGAGACCCAGTACTTC.

The chain employs TRBV18 and TRBJ1-1; 10 bases are shared with TRBD1. This CDR3 contains 16 residues. CDR1 is KGHSH, CDR2 LQKENI, per germline. V was clipped by 3 bases and J by 4 bases; unmatched bases: 8. For the CDR3, the DNA is TGTGCCAGCTCACCCACACCCGGGGACAGGGGCACTGAAGCTTTCTTT. Protein sequence: CASSPTPGDRGTEAFF. The full variable domain, with the rest looked up from reference TRBV18 and TRBJ1-1, is NAGVMQNPRHLVRRRGQEARLRCSPMKGHSHVYWYRQLPEEGLKFMVYLQKENIIDESGMPKERFSAEFPKEGPSILRIQQVVRGDSAAYFCASSPTPGDRGTEAFFGQGTRLTVV.

This clone was recorded only once. The chain carries TRBV12-5 and TRBJ2-5; D possibly corresponds to TRBD2 (5 bases). This CDR3 is built from 13 residues. Germline assignment: CDR1 LGHNT and CDR2 FRNRAP. Between the trimmed V and J ends, which lost 3 bases and 2 bases, there was a span of 7 bases. The CDR3 nucleotides are TGTGCTAGTGGTTTTTCGGGGCAAGAGACCCAGTACTTC. Protein: CASGFSGQETQYF.